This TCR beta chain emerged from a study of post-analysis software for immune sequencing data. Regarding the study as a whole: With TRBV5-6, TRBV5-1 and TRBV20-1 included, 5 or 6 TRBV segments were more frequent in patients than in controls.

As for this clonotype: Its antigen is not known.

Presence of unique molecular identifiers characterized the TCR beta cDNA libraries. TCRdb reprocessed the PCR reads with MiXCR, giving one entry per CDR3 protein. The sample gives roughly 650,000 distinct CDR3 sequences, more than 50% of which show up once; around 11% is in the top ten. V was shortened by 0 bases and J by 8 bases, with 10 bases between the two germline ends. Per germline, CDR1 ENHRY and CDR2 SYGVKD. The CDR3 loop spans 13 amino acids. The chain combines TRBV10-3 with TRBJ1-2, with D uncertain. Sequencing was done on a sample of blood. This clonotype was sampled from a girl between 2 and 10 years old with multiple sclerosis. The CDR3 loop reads CAISESNGGGYTF. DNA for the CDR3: TGTGCCATCAGTGAGTCAAACGGAGGCGGCTACACCTTC.